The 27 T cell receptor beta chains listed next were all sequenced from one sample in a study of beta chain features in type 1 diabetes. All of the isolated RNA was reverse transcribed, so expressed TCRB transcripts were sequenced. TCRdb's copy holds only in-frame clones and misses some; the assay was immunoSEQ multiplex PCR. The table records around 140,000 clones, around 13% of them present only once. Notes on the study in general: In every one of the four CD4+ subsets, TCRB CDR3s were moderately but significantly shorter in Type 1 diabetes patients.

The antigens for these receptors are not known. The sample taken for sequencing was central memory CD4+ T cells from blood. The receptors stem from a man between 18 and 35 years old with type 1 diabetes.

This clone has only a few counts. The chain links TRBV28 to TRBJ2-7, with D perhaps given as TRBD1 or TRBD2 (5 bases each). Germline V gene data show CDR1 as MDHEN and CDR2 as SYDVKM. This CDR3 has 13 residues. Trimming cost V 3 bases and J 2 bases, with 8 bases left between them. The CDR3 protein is CASSLGVTYEQYF. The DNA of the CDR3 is TGTGCCAGCAGTTTGGGGGTAACCTACGAGCAGTACTTC. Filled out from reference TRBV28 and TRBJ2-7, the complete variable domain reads DVKVTQSSRYLVKRTGEKVFLECVQDMDHENMFWYRQDPGLGLRLIYFSYDVKMKEKGDIPEGYSVSREKKERFSLILESASTNQTSMYLCASSLGVTYEQYFGPGTRLTVT.

CDR3 in amino acids: CASSRAGSSYNEQFF. CDR3 sequence (DNA): TGTGCCAGCAGTCGAGCTGGAAGCTCCTACAATGAGCAGTTCTTC. This rearrangement joins TRBV6-5 to TRBJ2-1, with no clear D. V was cut by 5 bases and J by 0 bases, with 11 bases left in between. The CDR3 is made up of 15 amino acids. Looked up from germline, CDR1 is MNHEY and CDR2 is SVGAGI.

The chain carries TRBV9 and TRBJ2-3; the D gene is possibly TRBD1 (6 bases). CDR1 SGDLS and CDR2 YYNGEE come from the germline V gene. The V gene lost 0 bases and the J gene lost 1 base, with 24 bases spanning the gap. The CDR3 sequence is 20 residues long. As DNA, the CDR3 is TGTGCCAGCAGCGTAGCCTCCTCGACAGGCTCTTACTCGGGCACAGATACGCAGTATTTT. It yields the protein CASSVASSTGSYSGTDTQYF. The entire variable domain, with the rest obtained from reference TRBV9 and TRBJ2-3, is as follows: DSGVTQTPKHLITATGQRVTLRCSPRSGDLSVYWYQQSLDQGLQFLIQYYNGEERAKGNILERFSAQQFPDLHSELNLSSLELGDSALYFCASSVASSTGSYSGTDTQYFGPGTRLTVL.

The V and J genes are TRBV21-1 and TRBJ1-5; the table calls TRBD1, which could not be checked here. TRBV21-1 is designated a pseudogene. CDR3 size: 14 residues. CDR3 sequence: CASSKVLDRQPQHF. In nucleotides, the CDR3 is TGTGCCAGCAGCAAGGTGCTAGACAGGCAGCCCCAGCATTTT.

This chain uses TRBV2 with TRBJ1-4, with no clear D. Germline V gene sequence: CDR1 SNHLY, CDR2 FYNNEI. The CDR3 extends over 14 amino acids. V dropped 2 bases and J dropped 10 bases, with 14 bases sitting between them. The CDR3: CASSETTTLGKLFF. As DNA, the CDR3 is TGTGCCAGCAGTGAAACGACTACACTGGGAAAACTGTTTTTT.

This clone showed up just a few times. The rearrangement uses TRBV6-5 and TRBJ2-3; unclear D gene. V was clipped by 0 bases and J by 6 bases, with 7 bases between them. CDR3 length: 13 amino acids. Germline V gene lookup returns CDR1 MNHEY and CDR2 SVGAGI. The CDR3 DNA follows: TGTGCCAGCAGTTACTCGAGGCAGGATACGCAGTATTTT. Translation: CASSYSRQDTQYF.

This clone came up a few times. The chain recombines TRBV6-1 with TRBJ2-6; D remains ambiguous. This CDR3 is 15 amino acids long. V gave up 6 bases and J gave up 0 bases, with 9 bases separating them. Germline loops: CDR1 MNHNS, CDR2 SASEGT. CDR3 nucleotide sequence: TGTGCCAGCAGACTGGGCAGCTCTGGGGCCAACGTCCTGACTTTC. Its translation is CASRLGSSGANVLTF.

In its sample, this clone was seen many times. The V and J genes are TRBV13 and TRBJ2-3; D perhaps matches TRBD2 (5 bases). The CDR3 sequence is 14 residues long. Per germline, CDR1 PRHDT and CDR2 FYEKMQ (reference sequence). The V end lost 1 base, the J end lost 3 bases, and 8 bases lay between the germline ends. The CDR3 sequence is CASSLDPGTDTQYF. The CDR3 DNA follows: TGTGCCAGCAGCTTAGACCCGGGGACAGATACGCAGTATTTT.

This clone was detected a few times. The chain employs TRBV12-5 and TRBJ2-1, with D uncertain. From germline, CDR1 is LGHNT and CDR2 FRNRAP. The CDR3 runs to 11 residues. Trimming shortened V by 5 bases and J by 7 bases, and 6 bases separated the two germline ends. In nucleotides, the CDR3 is TGTGCTAGTGGTGGTCGGAATGAGCAGTTCTTC. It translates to CASGGRNEQFF.

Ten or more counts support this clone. In DNA form, the CDR3 reads TGCGCCAGCAGTCAATCGCTAACTAGCGGGGGCGGAAGCTCCTACAATGAGCAGTTCTTC. Its protein is CASSQSLTSGGGSSYNEQFF. This rearrangement joins TRBV23-1 to TRBJ2-1; the match to TRBD2 covers 11 bases. TRBV23-1 counts as an open reading frame of uncertain function. Unmatched junction bases numbered 10, after V lost 0 bases and J lost 0 bases. This CDR3 spans 20 amino acids.

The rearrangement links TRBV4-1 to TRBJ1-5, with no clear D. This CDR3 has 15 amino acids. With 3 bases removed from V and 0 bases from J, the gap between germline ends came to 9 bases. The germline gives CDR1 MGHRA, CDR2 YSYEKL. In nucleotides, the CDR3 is TGCGCCAGCAGCCATCTGGGCCTTAGCAATCAGCCCCAGCATTTT. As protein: CASSHLGLSNQPQHF.

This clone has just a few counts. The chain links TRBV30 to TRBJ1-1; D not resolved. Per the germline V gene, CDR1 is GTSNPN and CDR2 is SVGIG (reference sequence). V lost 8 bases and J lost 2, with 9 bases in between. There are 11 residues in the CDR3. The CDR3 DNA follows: TGTGCCGGTCAGGTAAACACTGAAGCTTTCTTT. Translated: CAGQVNTEAFF. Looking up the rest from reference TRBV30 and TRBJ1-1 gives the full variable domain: SQTIHQWPATLVQPVGSPLSLECTVEGTSNPNLYWYRQAAGRGLQLLFYSVGIGQISSEVPQNLSASRPQDRQFILSSKKLLLSDSGFYLCAGQVNTEAFFGQGTRLTVV.

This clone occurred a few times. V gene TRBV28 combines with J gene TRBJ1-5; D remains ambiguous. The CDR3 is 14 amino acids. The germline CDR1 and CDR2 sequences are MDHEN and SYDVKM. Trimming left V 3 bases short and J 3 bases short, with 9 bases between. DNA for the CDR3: TGTGCCAGCAGTTTGGCGGGTAACAATCAGCCCCAGCATTTT. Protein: CASSLAGNNQPQHF. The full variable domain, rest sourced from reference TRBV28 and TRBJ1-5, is DVKVTQSSRYLVKRTGEKVFLECVQDMDHENMFWYRQDPGLGLRLIYFSYDVKMKEKGDIPEGYSVSREKKERFSLILESASTNQTSMYLCASSLAGNNQPQHFGDGTRLSIL.

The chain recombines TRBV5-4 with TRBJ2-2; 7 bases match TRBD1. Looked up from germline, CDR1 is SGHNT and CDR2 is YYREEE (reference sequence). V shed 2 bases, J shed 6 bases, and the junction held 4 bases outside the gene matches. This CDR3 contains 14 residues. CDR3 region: CASSLGGRAGELFF. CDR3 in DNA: TGTGCCAGCAGCTTAGGGGGCCGGGCCGGGGAGCTGTTTTTT.

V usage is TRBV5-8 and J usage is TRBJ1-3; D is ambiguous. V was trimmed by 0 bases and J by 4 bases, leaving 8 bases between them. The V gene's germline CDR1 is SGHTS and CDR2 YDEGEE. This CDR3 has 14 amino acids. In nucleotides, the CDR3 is TGTGCCAGCAGCTTGGCGGGGTCCGGAAACACCATATATTTT. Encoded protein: CASSLAGSGNTIYF.

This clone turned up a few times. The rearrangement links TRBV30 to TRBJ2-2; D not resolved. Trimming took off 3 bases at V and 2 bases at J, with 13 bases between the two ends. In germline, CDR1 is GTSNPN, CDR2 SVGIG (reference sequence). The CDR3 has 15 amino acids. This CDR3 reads CAWRGSSPNTGELFF. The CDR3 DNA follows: TGTGCCTGGAGGGGTTCAAGCCCTAACACCGGGGAGCTGTTTTTT.

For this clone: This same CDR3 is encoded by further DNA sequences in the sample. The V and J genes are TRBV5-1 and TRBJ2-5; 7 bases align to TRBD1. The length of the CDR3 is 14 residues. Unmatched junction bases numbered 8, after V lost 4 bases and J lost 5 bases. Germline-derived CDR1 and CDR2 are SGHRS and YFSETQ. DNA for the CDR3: TGCGCCAGCAGCCCAGACAGGGTTGGGGAGACCCAGTACTTC. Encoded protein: CASSPDRVGETQYF. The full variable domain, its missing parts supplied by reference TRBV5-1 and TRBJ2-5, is KAGVTQTPRYLIKTRGQQVTLSCSPISGHRSVSWYQQTPGQGLQFLFEYFSETQRNKGNFPGRFSGRQFSNSRSEMNVSTLELGDSALYLCASSPDRVGETQYFGPGTRLLVL.

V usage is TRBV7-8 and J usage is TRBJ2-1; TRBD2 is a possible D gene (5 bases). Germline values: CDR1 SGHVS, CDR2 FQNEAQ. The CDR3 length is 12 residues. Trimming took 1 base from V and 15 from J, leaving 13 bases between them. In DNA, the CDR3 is TGTGCCAGCAGCTTAGATGGTCCGGGGAGGTTCTTC. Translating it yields CASSLDGPGRFF.

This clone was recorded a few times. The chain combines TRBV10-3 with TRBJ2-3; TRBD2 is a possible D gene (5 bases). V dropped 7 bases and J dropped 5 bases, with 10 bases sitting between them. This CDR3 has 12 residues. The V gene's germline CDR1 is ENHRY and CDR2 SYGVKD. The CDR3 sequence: CAITQEGDTQYF. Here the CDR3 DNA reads TGTGCCATCACCCAAGAGGGAGATACGCAGTATTTT.

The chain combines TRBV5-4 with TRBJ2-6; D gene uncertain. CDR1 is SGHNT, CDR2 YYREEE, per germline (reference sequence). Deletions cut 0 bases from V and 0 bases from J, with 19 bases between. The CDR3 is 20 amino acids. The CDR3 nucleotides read TGTGCCAGCAGCTTGGTAGGCGGCTGGCACTCTAACTCTGGGGCCAACGTCCTGACTTTC. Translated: CASSLVGGWHSNSGANVLTF.

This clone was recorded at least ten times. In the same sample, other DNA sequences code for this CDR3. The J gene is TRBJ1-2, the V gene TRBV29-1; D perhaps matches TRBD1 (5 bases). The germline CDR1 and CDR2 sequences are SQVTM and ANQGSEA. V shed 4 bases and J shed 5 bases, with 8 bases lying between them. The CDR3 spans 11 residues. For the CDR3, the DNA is TGCAGCGTTGGCGAGGGGTATGGCTACACCTTC. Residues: CSVGEGYGYTF.

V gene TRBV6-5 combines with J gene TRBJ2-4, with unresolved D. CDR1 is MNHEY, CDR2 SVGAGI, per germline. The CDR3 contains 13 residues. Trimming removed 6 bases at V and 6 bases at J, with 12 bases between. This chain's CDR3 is CASRARQGNIQYF. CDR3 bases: TGTGCCAGCAGGGCTCGACAAGGAAACATTCAGTACTTC.

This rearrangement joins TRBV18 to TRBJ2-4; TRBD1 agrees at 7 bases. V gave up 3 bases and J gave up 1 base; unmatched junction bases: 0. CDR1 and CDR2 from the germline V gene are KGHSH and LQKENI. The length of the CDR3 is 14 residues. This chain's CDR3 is CASSPDRAKNIQYF. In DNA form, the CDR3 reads TGTGCCAGCTCACCGGACAGGGCCAAAAACATTCAGTACTTC. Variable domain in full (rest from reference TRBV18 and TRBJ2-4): NAGVMQNPRHLVRRRGQEARLRCSPMKGHSHVYWYRQLPEEGLKFMVYLQKENIIDESGMPKERFSAEFPKEGPSILRIQQVVRGDSAAYFCASSPDRAKNIQYFGAGTRLSVL.

The CDR3 loop reads CASRRTQGTDTQYF. The CDR3 coding sequence is TGTGCCAGCAGAAGGACACAAGGCACAGATACGCAGTATTTT. This sequence joins TRBV27 and TRBJ2-3; TRBD1 is a possible D gene (5 bases). V was trimmed by 6 bases and J by 1 base, leaving 11 bases between them. Per germline, CDR1 MNHEY and CDR2 SMNVEV (reference sequence). CDR3 length equals 14 residues.

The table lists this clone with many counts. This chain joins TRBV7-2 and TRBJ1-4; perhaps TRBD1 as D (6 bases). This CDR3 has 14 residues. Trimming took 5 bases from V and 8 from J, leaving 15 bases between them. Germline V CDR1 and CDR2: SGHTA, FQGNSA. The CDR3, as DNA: TGTGCCAGCAGCCGGGGACAACTTGGAGAAAAACTGTTTTTT. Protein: CASSRGQLGEKLFF.

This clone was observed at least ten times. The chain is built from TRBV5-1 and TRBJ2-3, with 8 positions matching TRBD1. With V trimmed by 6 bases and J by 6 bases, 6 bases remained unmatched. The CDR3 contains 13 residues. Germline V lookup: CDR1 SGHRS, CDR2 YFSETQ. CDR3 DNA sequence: TGCGCCAGCAACCCGACAGGGGTGGATACGCAGTATTTT. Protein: CASNPTGVDTQYF.

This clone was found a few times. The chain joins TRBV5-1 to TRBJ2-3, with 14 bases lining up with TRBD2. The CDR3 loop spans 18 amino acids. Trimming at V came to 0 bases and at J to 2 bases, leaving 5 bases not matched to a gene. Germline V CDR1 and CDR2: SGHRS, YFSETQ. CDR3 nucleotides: TGCGCCAGCAGCTTGGATGGACTAGCGGGGGGACACACAGATACGCAGTATTTT. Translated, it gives CASSLDGLAGGHTDTQYF.